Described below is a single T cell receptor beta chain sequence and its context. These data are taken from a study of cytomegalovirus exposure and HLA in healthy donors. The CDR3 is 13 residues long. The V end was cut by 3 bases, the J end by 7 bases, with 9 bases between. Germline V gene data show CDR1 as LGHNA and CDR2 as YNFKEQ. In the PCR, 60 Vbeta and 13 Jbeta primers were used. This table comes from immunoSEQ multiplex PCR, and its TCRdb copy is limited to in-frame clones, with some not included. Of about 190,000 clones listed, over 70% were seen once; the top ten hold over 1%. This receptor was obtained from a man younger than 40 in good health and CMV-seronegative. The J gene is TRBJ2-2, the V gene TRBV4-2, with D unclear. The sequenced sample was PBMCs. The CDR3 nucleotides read TGTGCCAGCAGCCAGGCCGGCGGCGGGGAGCTGTTTTTT. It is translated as CASSQAGGGELFF.